Listed below are T cell receptor beta chains from one sample, sequenced in a study of blood T cell repertoires in COVID-19. Libraries were prepared by immunoSEQ multiplex PCR; TCRdb keeps only in-frame clonotypes and omits some of them. The table includes 88,000 or so clones, roughly four fifths detected once. The source material was peripheral blood. Source of these receptors: a human donor in a cohort sampled during active COVID-19. Both conserved end residues are part of each CDR3. The order of the fields is D gene, clone size, CDR3 length, J gene, V gene, CDR3 DNA, CDR3 protein. The D gene is left open where the match is weak. Clone size is given for some rows only: seen once, a few or many times, or a class if the clone is expanded.

TRBD1 . 16 TRBJ2-2 TRBV25-1 TGTGCCAGCAGTGAAAGGGTTACAGGGGTCACCGGGGAGCTGTTTTTT CASSERVTGVTGELFF
TRBD2 . 16 TRBJ2-1 TRBV5-1 TGCGCCAGCAGCTTAACCGGACTAGCGGACTACAATGAGCAGTTCTTC CASSLTGLADYNEQFF
. . 15 TRBJ1-1 TRBV13 TGTGCCAGCAGCCTTTGGGGGGGAATGAACACTGAAGCTTTCTTT CASSLWGGMNTEAFF
TRBD2 . 17 TRBJ2-3 TRBV9 TGTGCCAGCAGCGTCATTGGGACTAGCGGGAGCACAGATACGCAGTATTTT CASSVIGTSGSTDTQYF
. . 15 TRBJ1-5 TRBV5-5 TGTGCCAGCAGCTTGGTAGCGGGTAGCAATCAGCCCCAGCATTTT CASSLVAGSNQPQHF
. . 15 TRBJ1-3 TRBV28 TGTGCCAGCAGTTTGATGGGTTCAGGTGGAAACACCATATATTTT CASSLMGSGGNTIYF
TRBD1 . 16 TRBJ2-7 TRBV14 TGTGCCAGCAGCCCCTCACCGGGACAGGGAACCTACGAGCAGTACTTC CASSPSPGQGTYEQYF
. . 11 TRBJ2-7 TRBV11-3 TGTGCCAGCAGCTCCTCCCACGAGCAGTACTTC CASSSSHEQYF
. once 16 TRBJ2-4 TRBV6-2/TRBV6-3 TGTGCCAGCAGTGACGGACTGTTACTAGCCAAAAACATTCAGTACTTC CASSDGLLLAKNIQYF
TRBD1 . 15 TRBJ1-3 TRBV5-4 TGTGCCAGCAGCTTGGGACAGGGCGACGGAAACACCATATATTTT CASSLGQGDGNTIYF
TRBD2 . 21 TRBJ2-4 TRBV5-1 TGCGCCAGCAGCTCGGGTCGGGGTCCTAGCGGGAGCTTGGCAGCCAAAAACATTCAGTACTTC CASSSGRGPSGSLAAKNIQYF
TRBD1 . 18 TRBJ1-5 TRBV25-1 TGTGCCAGCAGTGAATCTGGACAGGGAGTATATAGCAATCAGCCCCAGCATTTT CASSESGQGVYSNQPQHF
. . 14 TRBJ2-7 TRBV5-6 TGTGCCAGCAGCGTGTACAGGGACTCCTACGAGCAGTACTTC CASSVYRDSYEQYF
. few 18 TRBJ1-2 TRBV28 TGTGCCAGCAGTTCTTGGGGGGGGCAAGGGGAAGGTAACTATGGCTACACCTTC CASSSWGGQGEGNYGYTF
. . 14 TRBJ1-1 TRBV19 TGTGCCAGTAGTAAGGAGGGCGCGTATACTGAAGCTTTCTTT CASSKEGAYTEAFF
. . 14 TRBJ2-5 TRBV19 TGTGCCAGTAGTTTCAGGGGACGCCAAGAGACCCAGTACTTC CASSFRGRQETQYF
. . 13 TRBJ2-7 TRBV20-1 TGCAGTGCTAGTACGGGAGTTGCCTACGAGCAGTACTTC CSASTGVAYEQYF
. . 13 TRBJ1-1 TRBV6-1 TGTGCCAGCAGTGACAGGGACTACACTGAAGCTTTCTTT CASSDRDYTEAFF
TRBD1 . 15 TRBJ1-2 TRBV5-8 TGTGCCAGCAGCATTAGGACAGGCGCTAACTATGGCTACACCTTC CASSIRTGANYGYTF
. . 15 TRBJ2-7 TRBV3-1/TRBV3-2 TGTGCCAGCAGCCAAGCTTCCAGGGGAGAATACGAGCAGTACTTC CASSQASRGEYEQYF
TRBD1 . 16 TRBJ2-3 TRBV11-1 TGTGCCAGCAGCTCGATGCCGGGACAGGGGGCAGATACGCAGTATTTT CASSSMPGQGADTQYF
TRBD1 . 10 TRBJ1-4 TRBV24-1 TGTGCCACCGAGGACAGGGGACTGTTTTTT CATEDRGLFF
. . 16 TRBJ2-7 TRBV9 TGTGCCAGCAGCGGGGGGGTAGCGGAGGGACTCTACGAGCAGTACTTC CASSGGVAEGLYEQYF
. once 14 TRBJ2-3 TRBV7-2 TGTGCCAGCAGCCTAATGCGGGCATCAGATACGCAGTATTTT CASSLMRASDTQYF
. few 14 TRBJ1-3 TRBV25-1 TGTGCCAGCAGTGAAATGCAGTTTGGAAACACCATATATTTT CASSEMQFGNTIYF
TRBD2 . 13 TRBJ2-3 TRBV7-3 TGTGCCAGCAGGTTGAGCGGGGGGTCGGCGCAGTATTTT CASRLSGGSAQYF
TRBD2 few 15 TRBJ2-7 TRBV9 TGTGCCAGCAGCGGGGGACTAGCGGGGGCCTACGAGCAGTACTTC CASSGGLAGAYEQYF
. . 12 TRBJ2-1 TRBV2 TGTGCCAGCCGCCCCGAAGGAGGTGAGCAGTTCTTC CASRPEGGEQFF
. . 15 TRBJ1-4 TRBV9 TGTGCCAGCAGCGTAGGGGTGCGGGCTAATGAAAAACTGTTTTTT CASSVGVRANEKLFF
TRBD2 . 16 TRBJ2-2 TRBV19 TGTGCCAGTAGTATTCGGCTAGCGGGAGGGAACGGGGAGCTGTTTTTT CASSIRLAGGNGELFF
TRBD2 . 16 TRBJ2-1 TRBV7-8 TGTGCCAGCAGCTTAGCGGGCGGGGGTTCTTTTAATGAGCAGTTCTTC CASSLAGGGSFNEQFF
. . 15 TRBJ1-4 TRBV3-1/TRBV3-2 TGTGCCAGCAGCCAACAAGCGGGGTTTAATGAAAAACTGTTTTTT CASSQQAGFNEKLFF
TRBD2 . 17 TRBJ2-3 TRBV28 TGTGCCAGCAGTTCGAACGGACTAGCGGGAGAAACAGATACGCAGTATTTT CASSSNGLAGETDTQYF
TRBD2 . 15 TRBJ2-5 TRBV24-1 TGTGCCACCAGTGATCCGACTAGCGCGAAAGAGACCCAGTACTTC CATSDPTSAKETQYF
TRBD1 . 13 TRBJ1-6 TRBV12-3/TRBV12-4 TGTGCCAGCCGGGACAGCCAAAATTCACCCCTCCACTTT CASRDSQNSPLHF
. . 14 TRBJ2-1 TRBV9 TGTGCCAGCAGCGTAGTGCCCAGGGATAATGAGCAGTTCTTC CASSVVPRDNEQFF
. . 16 TRBJ2-6 TRBV5-1 TGCGCCAGCAGCTTGCGGAGAGCCTCTGGGGCCAACGTCCTGACTTTC CASSLRRASGANVLTF
. . 15 TRBJ1-1 TRBV10-1 TGCGCCAGCAGTGAGCGGCAGGGAGGAATCACTGAAGCTTTCTTT CASSERQGGITEAFF
. once 11 TRBJ1-2 TRBV29-1 TGCAGCGGCGGATCGGACTATGGCTACACCTTC CSGGSDYGYTF
. . 16 TRBJ2-3 TRBV18 TGTGCCAGCTCACCAAGCGATCGTGTCAGCACAGATACGCAGTATTTT CASSPSDRVSTDTQYF
TRBD1 once 13 TRBJ2-7 TRBV6-5 TGTGCCACCCGACAGGGGGGAGGTTCCGAGCAGTACTTC CATRQGGGSEQYF
. . 13 TRBJ1-6 TRBV12-3/TRBV12-4 TGTGCCAGCCTCTTTGGCCCTAATTCACCCCTCCACTTT CASLFGPNSPLHF
. . 15 TRBJ1-4 TRBV18 TGTGCCAGCTCACCTGAGACAGCCTCTAATGAAAAACTGTTTTTT CASSPETASNEKLFF
TRBD1 . 14 TRBJ2-5 TRBV11-3 TGTGCCAGCAGCCGAGTACAGGGGACAGAGACCCAGTACTTC CASSRVQGTETQYF
. . 14 TRBJ2-3 TRBV5-4 TGTGCCAGCAGCTTGGTTCGCGGGGAAGATACGCAGTATTTT CASSLVRGEDTQYF
TRBD1 . 13 TRBJ2-5 TRBV6-5 TGTGCCAGCGGACAGGGGGCGCGGGAGACCCAGTACTTC CASGQGARETQYF
. . 12 TRBJ2-1 TRBV25-1 TGTGCCAGCAGTGAGTGGCGGAATGAGCAGTTCTTC CASSEWRNEQFF
TRBD2 once 14 TRBJ2-1 TRBV5-8 TGTGCCAGCAGCCCGGGGGGGGGTTACAATGAGCAGTTCTTC CASSPGGGYNEQFF
. . 16 TRBJ1-4 TRBV5-5 TGTGCCAGCACCACACAGGGACGTGCAACTAATGAAAAACTGTTTTTT CASTTQGRATNEKLFF
TRBD1 . 15 TRBJ2-2 TRBV19 TGTGCCAGTAGTACTACAGGGGGGAAGACCGGGGAGCTGTTTTTT CASSTTGGKTGELFF
. . 12 TRBJ1-2 TRBV24-1 TGTGCCACCAGTGAAGCCCACTATGGCTACACCTTC CATSEAHYGYTF
. . 18 TRBJ2-7 TRBV11-1 TGTGCCAGCAGCTTAGCGCGGGGCGGCTTAAAAGGGACCTACGAGCAGTACTTC CASSLARGGLKGTYEQYF
TRBD1 few 14 TRBJ1-2 TRBV6-6 TGTGCCAGCAGTTACAGTCAGGGGGTTAGTGGCTACACCTTC CASSYSQGVSGYTF
. . 13 TRBJ2-3 TRBV9 TGTGCCAGCGGCCGGAACAGGAGAGATACGCAGTATTTT CASGRNRRDTQYF
TRBD1 . 15 TRBJ1-1 TRBV9 TGTGCCAGCAGCGTAGAGGACAGGAGGAACACTGAAGCTTTCTTT CASSVEDRRNTEAFF